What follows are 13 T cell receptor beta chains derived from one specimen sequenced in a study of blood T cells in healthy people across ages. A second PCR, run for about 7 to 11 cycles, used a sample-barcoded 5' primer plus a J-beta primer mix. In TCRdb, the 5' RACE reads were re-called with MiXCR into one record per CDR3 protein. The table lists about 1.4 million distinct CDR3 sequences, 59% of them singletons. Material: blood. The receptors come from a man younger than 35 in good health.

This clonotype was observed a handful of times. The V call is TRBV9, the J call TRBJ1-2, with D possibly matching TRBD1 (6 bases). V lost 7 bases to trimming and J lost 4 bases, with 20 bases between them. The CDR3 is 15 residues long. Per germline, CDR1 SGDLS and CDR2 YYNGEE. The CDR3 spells CASGGSGQSPYGYTF. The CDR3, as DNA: TGTGCCAGCGGGGGATCAGGACAGTCCCCCTATGGCTACACCTTC. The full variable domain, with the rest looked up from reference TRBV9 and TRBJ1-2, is DSGVTQTPKHLITATGQRVTLRCSPRSGDLSVYWYQQSLDQGLQFLIQYYNGEERAKGNILERFSAQQFPDLHSELNLSSLELGDSALYFCASGGSGQSPYGYTFGSGTRLTVV.

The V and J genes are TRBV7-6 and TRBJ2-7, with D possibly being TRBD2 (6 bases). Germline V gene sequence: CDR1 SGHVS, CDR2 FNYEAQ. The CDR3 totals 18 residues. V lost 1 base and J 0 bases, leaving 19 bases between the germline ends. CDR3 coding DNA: TGTGCCAGCAGCTTAGTCGAGGCCAGGCGGGGCAGCTCCTACGAGCAGTACTTC. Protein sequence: CASSLVEARRGSSYEQYF.

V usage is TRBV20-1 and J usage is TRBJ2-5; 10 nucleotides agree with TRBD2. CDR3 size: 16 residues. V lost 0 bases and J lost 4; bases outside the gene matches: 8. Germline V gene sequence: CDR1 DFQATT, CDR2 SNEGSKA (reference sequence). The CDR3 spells CSARDPRLAGVETQYF. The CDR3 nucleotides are TGCAGTGCTAGAGATCCAAGACTAGCGGGTGTAGAGACCCAGTACTTC.

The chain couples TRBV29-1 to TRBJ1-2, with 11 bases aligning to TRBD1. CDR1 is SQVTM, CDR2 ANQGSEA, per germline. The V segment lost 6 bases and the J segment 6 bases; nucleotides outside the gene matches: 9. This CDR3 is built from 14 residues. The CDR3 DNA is TGCAGCGTCGAAAGGGACAGGGGGGAGGATGGCTACACCTTC. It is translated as CSVERDRGEDGYTF.

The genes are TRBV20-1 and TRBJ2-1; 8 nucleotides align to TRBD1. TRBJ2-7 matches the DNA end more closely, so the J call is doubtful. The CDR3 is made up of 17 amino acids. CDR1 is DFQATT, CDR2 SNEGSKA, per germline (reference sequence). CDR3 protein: CSVPSRQGSSSYNEQYF. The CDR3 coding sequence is TGCAGTGTCCCTTCTCGACAGGGGTCAAGCTCCTACAATGAGCAGTACTTC.

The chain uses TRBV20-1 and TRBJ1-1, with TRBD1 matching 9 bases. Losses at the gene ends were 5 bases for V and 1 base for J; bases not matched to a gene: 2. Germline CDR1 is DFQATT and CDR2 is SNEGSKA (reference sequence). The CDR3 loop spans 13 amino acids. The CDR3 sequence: CSADRGGNTEAFF. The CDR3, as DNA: TGCAGTGCTGACAGGGGGGGGAACACTGAAGCTTTCTTT.

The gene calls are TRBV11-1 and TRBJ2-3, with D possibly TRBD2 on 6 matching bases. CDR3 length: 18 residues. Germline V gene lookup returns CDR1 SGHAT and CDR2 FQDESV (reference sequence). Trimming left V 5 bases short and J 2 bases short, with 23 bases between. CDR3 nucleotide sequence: TGTGCCAGCAGCCCGCAAGCCCCCGCGGGACGATTCACAGATACGCAGTATTTT. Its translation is CASSPQAPAGRFTDTQYF.

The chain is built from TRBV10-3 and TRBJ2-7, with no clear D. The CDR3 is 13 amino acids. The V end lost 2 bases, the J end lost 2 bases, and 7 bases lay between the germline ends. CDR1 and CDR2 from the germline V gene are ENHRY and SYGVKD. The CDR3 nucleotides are TGTGCCATCAGTGAGCGACGGACCTACGAGCAGTACTTC. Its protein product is CAISERRTYEQYF.

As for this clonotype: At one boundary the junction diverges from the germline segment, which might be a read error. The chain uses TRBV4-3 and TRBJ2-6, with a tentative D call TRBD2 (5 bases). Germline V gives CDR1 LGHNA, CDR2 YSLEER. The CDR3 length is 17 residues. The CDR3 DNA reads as TGCGTCAGCAGCCAATTTAGAGAGGGCTCTGGGGCCAACGTCCTGACTTTC. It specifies CVSSQFREGSGANVLTF.

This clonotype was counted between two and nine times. The CDR3 protein is CASRGAGGPLETQYF. CDR3 bases: TGTGCCAGCAGAGGAGCGGGAGGGCCATTAGAGACCCAGTACTTC. The chain combines TRBV7-2 with TRBJ2-5; 10 nucleotides match TRBD2. Germline V gene sequence: CDR1 SGHTA, CDR2 FQGNSA. The CDR3 length is 15 residues. V dropped 6 bases and J dropped 4; count of bases not matched to a gene: 8.

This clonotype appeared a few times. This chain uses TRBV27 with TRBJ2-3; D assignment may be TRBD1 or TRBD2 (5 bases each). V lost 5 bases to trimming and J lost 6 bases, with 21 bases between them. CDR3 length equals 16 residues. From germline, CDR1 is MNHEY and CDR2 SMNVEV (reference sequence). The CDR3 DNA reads TGTGCCAGCAGTCCCTTGGGGGAGAATTCGGCCGATACGCAGTATTTT. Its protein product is CASSPLGENSADTQYF.

The CDR3 is CAISGGGREDQPQHF. In nucleotides, the CDR3 is TGTGCCATCAGTGGTGGTGGCAGGGAGGATCAGCCCCAGCATTTT. The chain combines TRBV10-3 with TRBJ1-5; possibly TRBD1 for D (5 bases). Germline values: CDR1 ENHRY, CDR2 SYGVKD. V lost 4 bases, J lost 5 bases, and 15 bases lay in between. This CDR3 is built from 15 residues.

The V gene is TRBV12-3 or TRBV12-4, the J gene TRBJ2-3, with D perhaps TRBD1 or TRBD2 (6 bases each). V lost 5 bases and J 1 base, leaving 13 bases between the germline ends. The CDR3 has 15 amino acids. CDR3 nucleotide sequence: TGTGCCAGCAGTCCGCGGGACACCCGCACAGATACGCAGTATTTT. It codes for CASSPRDTRTDTQYF.